This TCR beta chain was sequenced in a study of cytomegalovirus exposure and HLA in healthy donors. The study's findings and limits: A later analysis reported that several of the most significant clusters appeared to be linked to common viral pathogens, among them Epstein-Barr virus. Both high specificity and high sensitivity reportedly marked the classifier's diagnosis of cytomegalovirus status.

With 5 bases clipped from V and 1 base from J, the junction kept 7 bases outside the gene matches. CDR3 length equals 17 residues. CDR1 and CDR2 (germline): SGHTA, FQGTGA. PCR involved 60 Vbeta and 13 Jbeta primers. Assay used: immunoSEQ multiplex PCR; TCRdb lists only in-frame clones, some missing. Among 140,000 or so clones listed, approximately 84% were seen once. Comments on this clone: As yet, its antigen is unknown.

This chain connects TRBV7-3 to TRBJ2-3, with 12 bases matching TRBD2. The sequencing input was PBMCs. The sequence derives from an older woman in good health and CMV-seropositive. The CDR3 DNA is TGTGCCAGCAGCCCAGAGGGACTAGCGGGTGGCACAGATACGCAGTATTTT. Translation: CASSPEGLAGGTDTQYF.